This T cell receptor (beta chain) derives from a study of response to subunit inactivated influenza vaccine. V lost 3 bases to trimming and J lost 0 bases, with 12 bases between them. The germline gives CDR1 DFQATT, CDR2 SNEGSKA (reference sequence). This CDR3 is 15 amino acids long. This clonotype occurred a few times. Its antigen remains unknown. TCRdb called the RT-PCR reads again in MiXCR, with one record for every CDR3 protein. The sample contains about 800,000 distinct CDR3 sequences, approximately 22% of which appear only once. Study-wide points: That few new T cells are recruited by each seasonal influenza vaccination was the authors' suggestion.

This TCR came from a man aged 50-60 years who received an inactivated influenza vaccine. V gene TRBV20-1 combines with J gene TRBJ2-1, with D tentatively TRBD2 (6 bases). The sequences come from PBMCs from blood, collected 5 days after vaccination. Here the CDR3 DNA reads TGCAGTGCTAGTCGGGGGTATATCTCCTACAATGAGCAGTTCTTC. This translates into CSASRGYISYNEQFF.